Detailed here is one T cell receptor beta chain. Next came a second PCR, run for roughly 7 to 12 cycles, which used a sample-barcoded 5' primer along with a J-beta primer mix. TCRdb processed the 5' RACE reads anew with MiXCR; each CDR3 protein has one entry. The sample has about 1,400,000 distinct CDR3 sequences; 45% to 70% are singletons. The sample belongs to a study of blood T cells in healthy people across ages. The CDR3 consists of 14 residues. Germline V lookup: CDR1 LNHNV, CDR2 YYDKDF (reference sequence). With 6 bases removed from V and 0 bases from J, the gap between germline ends came to 9 bases.

V gene TRBV15 combines with J gene TRBJ2-1, with D perhaps matching TRBD2 (6 bases). This sequence originates from a man between 18 and 29 years old in good health. Specimen: blood. The CDR3 loop reads CATRDGSSYNEQFF. The CDR3 DNA follows: TGTGCCACCAGAGACGGGAGCTCCTACAATGAGCAGTTCTTC.